The rows below give T cell receptor beta chains drawn from one sample of a study of blood T cells in healthy people across ages. TCRdb recomputed calls from the 5' RACE reads with MiXCR, one row per CDR3 protein. This table holds over a million distinct CDR3 sequences, 40% to 55% found once. Sequencing was performed on blood. These receptors originate from a woman aged 55-75 years in good health. Both conserved end residues are part of each CDR3. A D gene is named only where the DNA matches it firmly. Some rows have no size entry. The others give once, few or many, or a class for an expanded clone.

>TRBD1|TRBJ2-7|-|TRBV29-1
TGCAGCGTCGCGCCGGGACAGGGGTTGTACGAGCAGTACTTC
CSVAPGQGLYEQYF
>TRBD1|TRBJ2-7|-|TRBV7-8
TGTGCCAGCAGCCCGGGACAGGGGCCTTCCCCCTACGAGCAGTACTTC
CASSPGQGPSPYEQYF
>-|TRBJ2-1|-|TRBV3-1
TGTGCCAGCAGCCAACTCGTGTCCAATGAGCAGTTCTTC
CASSQLVSNEQFF
>-|TRBJ2-4|few|TRBV29-1
TGCAGCGTTCGAGGGGAAAACATTCAGTACTTC
CSVRGENIQYF
>TRBD1|TRBJ2-7|few|TRBV9
TGTGCCAGCAGCGCTGGGTGGGGACAGGGTTCCTACGAGCAGTACTTC
CASSAGWGQGSYEQYF
>-|TRBJ2-4|-|TRBV12-3/TRBV12-4
TGTGCCAGCAGCGCCTGGGGGAAAAACATTCAGTACTTC
CASSAWGKNIQYF
>TRBD1|TRBJ1-2|few|TRBV6-5
TGTGCCAGCAGCCTCGGGACAGGGCCCGGCTACACCTTC
CASSLGTGPGYTF
>-|TRBJ2-7|-|TRBV12-3/TRBV12-4
TGTGCCAGCAGTTTGCGGACACGCTTCTACGAGCAGTACTTC
CASSLRTRFYEQYF
>TRBD1|TRBJ2-7|few|TRBV16
TGTGCCAGCAGCCTTCGGACAGGGGGCGTCTACGAGCAGTACTTC
CASSLRTGGVYEQYF
>TRBD2|TRBJ2-1|many|TRBV3-1
TGTGCCAGCAGCCAAGAAGGGCTAGCGGGAGGACGACTCTACAATGAGCAGTTCTTC
CASSQEGLAGGRLYNEQFF
>-|TRBJ2-7|-|TRBV29-1
TGCAGCGTTGAAGTTTCCCAGGGGGAGCAGTACTTC
CSVEVSQGEQYF
>-|TRBJ2-7|few|TRBV27
TGTGCCAGCAGTTTATCAACAGGGCCGCTCTCCTACGAGCAGTACTTC
CASSLSTGPLSYEQYF
>-|TRBJ2-5|-|TRBV9
TGTGCCAGCAGCGTAGGAGGGCTGCAGTACTTC
CASSVGGLQYF
>TRBD2|TRBJ2-5|-|TRBV7-6
TGTACCAGCAGCTCCGGGACTAAACAAGAGACCCAGTACTTC
CTSSSGTKQETQYF
>-|TRBJ2-7|few|TRBV20-1
TGCAGTGCTAGAGGGCTGGCCTACGAGCAGTACTTC
CSARGLAYEQYF
>-|TRBJ2-3|once|TRBV6-5
TGTGCCAGCGGGCTAGCCTACACAGATACGCAGTATTTT
CASGLAYTDTQYF
>TRBD2|TRBJ2-1|-|TRBV5-1
TGCGCCAGCAGCCCTCCCGAGCGGGAGCTTCACAATGAGCAGTTCTTC
CASSPPERELHNEQFF
>-|TRBJ2-3|-|TRBV29-1
TGCAGCGTTCCATCAGGGGATACGCAGTATTTT
CSVPSGDTQYF
>-|TRBJ2-4|-|TRBV27
TGTGCTAGCAGTCCGACAGGATTGCGCTTAGCCAAAAACATTCAGTACTTC
CASSPTGLRLAKNIQYF
>TRBD2|TRBJ2-5|few|TRBV4-1
TGCGCCAGCAGCCAAGACCCGGGACTAGCGGGAGAGACCCAGTACTTC
CASSQDPGLAGETQYF
>-|TRBJ1-5|-|TRBV20-1
TGCAGTGCTAGAGATGAAATGGGCAATCAGCCCCAGCATTTT
CSARDEMGNQPQHF
>TRBD1|TRBJ2-3|-|TRBV20-1
TGCAGTGCTCCCGTGGGACAGGGGAGAGATACGCAGTATTTT
CSAPVGQGRDTQYF
>-|TRBJ2-7|-|TRBV6-5
TGTGCCAGCAACCGGGGGTGGGTGGGTAGCTCCTACGAGCAGTACTTC
CASNRGWVGSSYEQYF
>-|TRBJ2-3|-|TRBV6-1
TGTGCCATCTCGAGCACCCCATCTAGCGGCACAGATACGCAGTATTTT
CAISSTPSSGTDTQYF
>TRBD1|TRBJ2-5|few|TRBV11-2
TGTGCCAGCAGCCTAAGGGGGGGACAGGGTGAGACCCAGTACTTC
CASSLRGGQGETQYF
>TRBD2|TRBJ2-1|-|TRBV20-1
TGCAGTACGGGACCCGCAGGGACTAGTACCTACAATGAGCAGTTCTTC
CSTGPAGTSTYNEQFF
>-|TRBJ2-2|-|TRBV25-1
TGTGCCACCGTGGGGCCGACGAACACCGGGGAGCTGTTTTTT
CATVGPTNTGELFF
>TRBD2|TRBJ2-1|few|TRBV7-9
TGTGCCAGCAGCCGCCTCAGGGCGGGAGAGCGTGAGCAGTTCTTC
CASSRLRAGEREQFF
>TRBD2|TRBJ2-1|-|TRBV11-3
TGTGCCAGCAGCTTAGGTCGGGAGGTCGGGTACAATGAGCAGTTCTTC
CASSLGREVGYNEQFF
>-|TRBJ2-3|-|TRBV20-1
TGCAGTCCCAGGGCGGGGTGGGGTGATACGCAGTATTTT
CSPRAGWGDTQYF
>-|TRBJ2-3|-|TRBV3-1
TGTGCCAGCAGCCAAGATTTGTCAAATACGCAGTATTTT
CASSQDLSNTQYF
>-|TRBJ1-4|-|TRBV5-1
TGCGCCAGCAGCTTAGGGCCCCAGGGTGAAAAACTGTTTTTT
CASSLGPQGEKLFF
>-|TRBJ2-7|few|TRBV28
TGTGCCAGCAGTGAAGGACACGCCTACGAGCAGTACTTC
CASSEGHAYEQYF
>-|TRBJ2-7|-|TRBV11-2
TGTGCCAGCAGCTCCTCTAGAGACGAGCAGTACTTC
CASSSSRDEQYF
>-|TRBJ2-2|-|TRBV5-1
TGCGCCAGCAGCAACGGCGGGAAGAACACCGGGGAGCTGTTTTTT
CASSNGGKNTGELFF
>-|TRBJ2-1|-|TRBV6-1
TGTGCCAGCAGCCTAGGGGCATCCTCGATCCAAGCCCAGTTCTTC
CASSLGASSIQAQFF
>-|TRBJ2-7|-|TRBV20-1
TGCAGTGCTAGCTTAGGGGCCTACGAGCAGTACTTC
CSASLGAYEQYF
>-|TRBJ2-4|-|TRBV6-2/TRBV6-3
TGTGCCAGCAGTTCCTTCGGGACAGCCAAAAACATTCAGTACTTC
CASSSFGTAKNIQYF
>TRBD1|TRBJ2-1|-|TRBV5-1
TGCGCCAGCAGCTTGGCCAACCCAGGGACAGGTTACAATGAGCAGTTCTTC
CASSLANPGTGYNEQFF
>-|TRBJ2-1|-|TRBV30
TGTGCCTGGAGCCGTGGGGGCTCCTACAATGAGCAGTTCTTC
CAWSRGGSYNEQFF
>TRBD1|TRBJ2-5|-|TRBV6-6
TGTGCCAGCAGTAGGACAGGGGTACACCAAGAGACCCAGTACTTC
CASSRTGVHQETQYF
>-|TRBJ1-5|once|TRBV24-1
TGTGCCACCAGTCCCGGGAGGTATAGCAATCAGCCCCAGCATTTT
CATSPGRYSNQPQHF
>-|TRBJ2-1|-|TRBV30
TGTGCCTGGAGTCCTTGGGGAAATGAGCAGTTCTTC
CAWSPWGNEQFF